This is a list of T cell receptor beta chains from one sample in a study of T-cell reconstitution after alpha-beta-depleted transplantation in children. In TCRdb, the PCR reads were re-called with MiXCR into one record per CDR3 protein. The sample lists 490,000 or so distinct CDR3 sequences, around 13% occurring once. This specimen was PBMCs from the stem cell graft donor, taken from the stem cell graft. The source of these receptors is a human donor who donated a stem cell graft to a child with combined immunodeficiency. CDR3s include the opening cysteine and the closing phenylalanine or tryptophan. The D gene is left open where the match is weak. Clone size appears in some rows only: once, few, many, or a class for an expanded clone.

length: 14; J: TRBJ2-7; V: TRBV6-5; size: many; D: TRBD1; DNA: TGTGCCAGCCGCGGACAGGCGCACTCCTACGAGCAGTACTTC; CDR3: CASRGQAHSYEQYF
length: 14; J: TRBJ2-5; V: TRBV7-2; size: many; D: .; DNA: TGTGCCAGCAGCTCCCGTAGGCCTAAAGAGACCCAGTACTTC; CDR3: CASSSRRPKETQYF
length: 15; J: TRBJ2-1; V: TRBV9; size: many; D: .; DNA: TGTGCCAGCAGCGTAGTCGGGGGAGGAACAAAGGAGCAGTTCTTC; CDR3: CASSVVGGGTKEQFF
length: 13; J: TRBJ2-1; V: TRBV13; size: .; D: .; DNA: TGTGCCAGCAGCCCGGGCCCAAATGGTGAGCAGTTCTTC; CDR3: CASSPGPNGEQFF
length: 13; J: TRBJ2-3; V: TRBV29-1; size: many; D: .; DNA: TGCAGCGTTGAAAGGGCAGGGGCAGATACGCAGTATTTT; CDR3: CSVERAGADTQYF
length: 14; J: TRBJ1-4; V: TRBV5-1; size: .; D: .; DNA: TGCGCCAGCAGCTCGGACGGGATCGCGGAAAAACTGTTTTTT; CDR3: CASSSDGIAEKLFF
length: 19; J: TRBJ2-6; V: TRBV4-3; size: few; D: .; DNA: TGCGCCAGCAGCCAACGGACGGTGACCATGACCTCTGGGGCCAACGTCCTGACTTTC; CDR3: CASSQRTVTMTSGANVLTF
length: 16; J: TRBJ1-6; V: TRBV9; size: .; D: TRBD1; DNA: TGTGCCAGCAGCAACTCCGGGACAGGGGGGGGTATAACCCTCCACTTT; CDR3: CASSNSGTGGGITLHF
length: 16; J: TRBJ2-5; V: TRBV10-3; size: .; D: TRBD2; DNA: TGTGCCATCAGTGATGCGACTAGCGGGAGCGCAGAGACCCAGTACTTC; CDR3: CAISDATSGSAETQYF
length: 14; J: TRBJ2-7; V: TRBV20-1; size: many; D: .; DNA: TGCAGTGCTAGAGATCCTGGGCGGGACTACGAGCAGTACTTC; CDR3: CSARDPGRDYEQYF
length: 17; J: TRBJ2-1; V: TRBV7-9; size: many; D: TRBD2; DNA: TGTGCCAGCAGCTCTTGGACTAGCGGGAGCTGGTACAATGAGCAGTTCTTC; CDR3: CASSSWTSGSWYNEQFF
length: 15; J: TRBJ2-1; V: TRBV7-2; size: few; D: TRBD2; DNA: TGTGCCAGCAGCTTAAGGCGGGGGGGCCTCAATGAGCAGTTCTTC; CDR3: CASSLRRGGLNEQFF
length: 15; J: TRBJ2-5; V: TRBV29-1; size: .; D: .; DNA: TGCAGCGTGCTCGTGGCCCCGGGCGTACAAGAGACCCAGTACTTC; CDR3: CSVLVAPGVQETQYF
length: 15; J: TRBJ1-4; V: TRBV25-1; size: few; D: .; DNA: TGTGCCAGCAGTGAATGGGGTCAGAGCGGTGAAAAACTGTTTTTT; CDR3: CASSEWGQSGEKLFF
length: 12; J: TRBJ1-1; V: TRBV18; size: .; D: .; DNA: TGTGCCAGCTCTGGGGTGGGGACTGAAGCTTTCTTT; CDR3: CASSGVGTEAFF
length: 15; J: TRBJ2-7; V: TRBV10-3; size: .; D: .; DNA: TGTGCCATCAGAGAGTCCGGGGAGCCCCTCTACGAGCAGTACTTC; CDR3: CAIRESGEPLYEQYF
length: 16; J: TRBJ2-2; V: TRBV28; size: few; D: TRBD1; DNA: TGTGCCAGCAGCCCCCGGGACAGACAAAACACCGGGGAGCTGTTTTTT; CDR3: CASSPRDRQNTGELFF
length: 14; J: TRBJ2-5; V: TRBV7-6; size: .; D: TRBD2; DNA: TGTGCCAGCAATAGGGGACTAGAACAAGAGACCCAGTACTTC; CDR3: CASNRGLEQETQYF
length: 14; J: TRBJ2-1; V: TRBV29-1; size: .; D: .; DNA: TGCAGCGTTGGGAAGGCCGGACCCTACAATGAGCAGTTCTTC; CDR3: CSVGKAGPYNEQFF
length: 15; J: TRBJ1-1; V: TRBV12-3/TRBV12-4; size: many; D: .; DNA: TGTGCCAGCAGTTTGACCCGGAGGATGGGCACTGAAGCTTTCTTT; CDR3: CASSLTRRMGTEAFF
length: 16; J: TRBJ2-1; V: TRBV27; size: many; D: TRBD2; DNA: TGTGCCAGCAGTTTAAGGCCCCTAGCGGGGTACAATGAGCAGTTCTTC; CDR3: CASSLRPLAGYNEQFF
length: 16; J: TRBJ2-5; V: TRBV7-2; size: few; D: TRBD1; DNA: TGTGCCAGCAGCTTAGCAAGGGACAGGGCCCAAGAGACCCAGTACTTC; CDR3: CASSLARDRAQETQYF
length: 15; J: TRBJ2-1; V: TRBV12-3/TRBV12-4; size: .; D: .; DNA: TGTGCCAGCAGTTTAGCGGGGAACTTCTACAATGAGCAGTTCTTC; CDR3: CASSLAGNFYNEQFF
length: 18; J: TRBJ1-1; V: TRBV9; size: few; D: TRBD1; DNA: TGTGCCAGCAGCGTAGGCCATAACAGGGGGATTATGAACACTGAAGCTTTCTTT; CDR3: CASSVGHNRGIMNTEAFF
length: 14; J: TRBJ2-5; V: TRBV12-3/TRBV12-4; size: few; D: .; DNA: TGTGCCAGCAGTTCAGGCTCCCTAGGGGAGACCCAGTACTTC; CDR3: CASSSGSLGETQYF
length: 16; J: TRBJ1-2; V: TRBV6-1; size: many; D: .; DNA: TGTGCCAGCAGGCCTCCGGGGGTGTTCTTTAACTATGGCTACACCTTC; CDR3: CASRPPGVFFNYGYTF
length: 16; J: TRBJ1-1; V: TRBV6-1; size: .; D: TRBD1; DNA: TGTGCCAGCAGTACCGGCACAGGGGGCTGGGACACTGAAGCTTTCTTT; CDR3: CASSTGTGGWDTEAFF
length: 13; J: TRBJ2-7; V: TRBV20-1; size: .; D: .; DNA: TGCAGTGCTTCCGGGACGCCTGCCTACGAGCAGTACTTC; CDR3: CSASGTPAYEQYF
length: 14; J: TRBJ2-5; V: TRBV6-5; size: .; D: TRBD2; DNA: TGTGCCAGCAGTTATTTAGCGGGGGGAGAGACCCAGTACTTC; CDR3: CASSYLAGGETQYF
length: 17; J: TRBJ2-2; V: TRBV20-1; size: few; D: TRBD1; DNA: TGCAGTGCTAGAGCCCGGGACAGGGGGCGCGAAACCGGGGAGCTGTTTTTT; CDR3: CSARARDRGRETGELFF
length: 14; J: TRBJ1-1; V: TRBV12-3/TRBV12-4; size: .; D: .; DNA: TGTGCCAGCAGTTTGAGCTTTGGGGACACTGAAGCTTTCTTT; CDR3: CASSLSFGDTEAFF
length: 11; J: TRBJ2-5; V: TRBV24-1; size: .; D: .; DNA: TGTGCCACCAGTAAGGGGGAGACCCAGTACTTC; CDR3: CATSKGETQYF
length: 14; J: TRBJ2-1; V: TRBV24-1; size: .; D: TRBD1; DNA: TGTGCCACCAGCAGCAGGACAGGGGCGAATGAGCAGTTCTTC; CDR3: CATSSRTGANEQFF
length: 16; J: TRBJ1-5; V: TRBV12-3/TRBV12-4; size: few; D: TRBD1; DNA: TGTGCCAGCAGACCCGGGACAGGGTTGCAAAATCAGCCCCAGCATTTT; CDR3: CASRPGTGLQNQPQHF
length: 15; J: TRBJ2-3; V: TRBV15; size: many; D: .; DNA: TGTGCCACCAGCAGAGATATTGGGGAAGGTGATACGCAGTATTTT; CDR3: CATSRDIGEGDTQYF
length: 15; J: TRBJ2-1; V: TRBV12-3/TRBV12-4; size: few; D: TRBD2; DNA: TGTGCCAGCAGTTTAATAGCGGGGTCCTACAATGAGCAGTTCTTC; CDR3: CASSLIAGSYNEQFF
length: 12; J: TRBJ2-5; V: TRBV20-1; size: few; D: .; DNA: TGCAGTGCTTCGGAGGGGGGAGAGACCCAGTACTTC; CDR3: CSASEGGETQYF
length: 17; J: TRBJ2-3; V: TRBV9; size: .; D: TRBD2; DNA: TGTGCCAGCAGCCACCGGACTAGCGGAACTAGCACAGATACGCAGTATTTT; CDR3: CASSHRTSGTSTDTQYF
length: 13; J: TRBJ2-7; V: TRBV12-3/TRBV12-4; size: many; D: TRBD1; DNA: TGTGCCAGCAGACCGACAGGGCGGTACGAGCAGTACTTC; CDR3: CASRPTGRYEQYF
length: 14; J: TRBJ1-4; V: TRBV12-3/TRBV12-4; size: .; D: .; DNA: TGTGCCAGCAGTTTTCAACTAGCTAATGAAAAACTGTTTTTT; CDR3: CASSFQLANEKLFF
length: 14; J: TRBJ2-7; V: TRBV28; size: many; D: .; DNA: TGTGCCAGCAGACCCGCCGGGTTGGGCTACGAGCAGTACTTC; CDR3: CASRPAGLGYEQYF
length: 13; J: TRBJ2-1; V: TRBV12-3/TRBV12-4; size: .; D: .; DNA: TGTGCCAGCAGCCATCGGGTTGGCAATGAGCAGTTCTTC; CDR3: CASSHRVGNEQFF
length: 15; J: TRBJ1-1; V: TRBV18; size: few; D: .; DNA: TGTGCCAGCTCACCCCTCATCAACACCTACACTGAAGCTTTCTTT; CDR3: CASSPLINTYTEAFF
length: 18; J: TRBJ2-1; V: TRBV6-2/TRBV6-3; size: .; D: TRBD2; DNA: TGTGCCAGCAGCACGGGACTAGCGGGAGGGCCTAGCTACAATGAGCAGTTCTTC; CDR3: CASSTGLAGGPSYNEQFF
length: 14; J: TRBJ2-5; V: TRBV5-1; size: .; D: .; DNA: TGCGCCAGCAGCTTGGGGCTCAGGGAAGAGACCCAGTACTTC; CDR3: CASSLGLREETQYF
length: 16; J: TRBJ2-5; V: TRBV27; size: .; D: .; DNA: TGTGCCAGCAGTTTATCTTCTGGTGGGGGGATTGTGACCCAGTACTTC; CDR3: CASSLSSGGGIVTQYF
length: 16; J: TRBJ2-1; V: TRBV12-3/TRBV12-4; size: .; D: TRBD2; DNA: TGTGCCAGCAGTTTCGAGGCTAGCGGGAGTGGGAATGAGCAGTTCTTC; CDR3: CASSFEASGSGNEQFF
length: 18; J: TRBJ2-7; V: TRBV12-3/TRBV12-4; size: few; D: TRBD1; DNA: TGTGCCAGCAGTTTAGTGTACTCTTGGGGGACAGGGGCCTACGAGCAGTACTTC; CDR3: CASSLVYSWGTGAYEQYF
length: 12; J: TRBJ2-7; V: TRBV5-6; size: many; D: .; DNA: TGTGCCAGCAGCCTCCGGAGGGGCAAGCAGTACTTC; CDR3: CASSLRRGKQYF
length: 14; J: TRBJ1-5; V: TRBV6-2/TRBV6-3; size: few; D: .; DNA: TGTGCCAGCACAAGGCATGGGAGCAATCAGCCCCAGCATTTT; CDR3: CASTRHGSNQPQHF